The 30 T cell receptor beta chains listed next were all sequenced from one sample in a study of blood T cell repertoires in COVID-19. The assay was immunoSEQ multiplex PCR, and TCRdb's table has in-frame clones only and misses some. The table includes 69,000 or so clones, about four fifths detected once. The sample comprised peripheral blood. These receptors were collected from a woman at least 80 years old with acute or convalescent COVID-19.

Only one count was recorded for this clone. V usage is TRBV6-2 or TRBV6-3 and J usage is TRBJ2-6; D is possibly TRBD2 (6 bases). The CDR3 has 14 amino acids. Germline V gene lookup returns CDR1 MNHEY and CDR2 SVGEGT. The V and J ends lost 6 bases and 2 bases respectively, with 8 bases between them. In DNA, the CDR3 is TGTGCCAGCAGCCGCGGGACTGGGGCCAACGTCCTGACTTTC. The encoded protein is CASSRGTGANVLTF.

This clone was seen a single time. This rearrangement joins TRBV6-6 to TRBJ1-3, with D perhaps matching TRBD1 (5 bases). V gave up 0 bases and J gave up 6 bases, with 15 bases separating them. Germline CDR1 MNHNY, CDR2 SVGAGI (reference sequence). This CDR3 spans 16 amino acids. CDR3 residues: CASSYSRGGSENTIYF. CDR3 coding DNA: TGTGCCAGCAGTTACTCGCGCGGGGGATCCGAAAACACCATATATTTT.

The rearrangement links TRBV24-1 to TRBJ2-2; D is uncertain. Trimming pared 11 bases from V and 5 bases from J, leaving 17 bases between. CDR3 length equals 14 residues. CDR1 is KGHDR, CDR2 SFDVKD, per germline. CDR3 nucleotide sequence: TGTGCCAGCACGAGGAATAGACGTACCGGGGAGCTGTTTTTT. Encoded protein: CASTRNRRTGELFF.

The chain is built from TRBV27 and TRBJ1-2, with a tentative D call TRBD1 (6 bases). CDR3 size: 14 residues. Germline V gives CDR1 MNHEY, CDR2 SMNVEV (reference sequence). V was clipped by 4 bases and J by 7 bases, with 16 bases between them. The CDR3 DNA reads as TGTGCCAGCAGTTACGTTAACAGGGCTGGTGGCTACACCTTC. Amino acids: CASSYVNRAGGYTF.

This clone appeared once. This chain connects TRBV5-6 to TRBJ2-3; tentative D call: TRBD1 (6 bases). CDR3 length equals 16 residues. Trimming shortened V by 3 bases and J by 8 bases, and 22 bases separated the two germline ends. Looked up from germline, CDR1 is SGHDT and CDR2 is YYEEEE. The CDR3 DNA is TGTGCCAGCAGCTCCCCGGGTACAGGGAAGGCCCCTACGCAGTATTTT. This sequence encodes CASSSPGTGKAPTQYF.

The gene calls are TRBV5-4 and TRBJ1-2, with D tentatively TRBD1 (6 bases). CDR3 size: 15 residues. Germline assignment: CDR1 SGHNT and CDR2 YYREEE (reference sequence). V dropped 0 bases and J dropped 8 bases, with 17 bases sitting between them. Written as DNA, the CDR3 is TGTGCCAGCAGCTTGGCTGGGATTCAGGGGAACGGCTACACCTTC. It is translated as CASSLAGIQGNGYTF.

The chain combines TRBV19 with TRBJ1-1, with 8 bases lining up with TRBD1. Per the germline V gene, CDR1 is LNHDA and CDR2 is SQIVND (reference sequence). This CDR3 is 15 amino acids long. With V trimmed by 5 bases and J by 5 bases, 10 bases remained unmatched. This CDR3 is CASSFFRQGKTEAFF. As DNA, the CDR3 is TGTGCCAGTAGTTTCTTCCGACAGGGGAAGACTGAAGCTTTCTTT.

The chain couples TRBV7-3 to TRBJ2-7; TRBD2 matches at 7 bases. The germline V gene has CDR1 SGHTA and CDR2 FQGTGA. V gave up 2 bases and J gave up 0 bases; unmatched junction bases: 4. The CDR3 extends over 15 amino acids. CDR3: CASSLGSGDSYEQYF. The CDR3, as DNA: TGTGCCAGCAGCTTAGGGAGCGGGGACTCCTACGAGCAGTACTTC.

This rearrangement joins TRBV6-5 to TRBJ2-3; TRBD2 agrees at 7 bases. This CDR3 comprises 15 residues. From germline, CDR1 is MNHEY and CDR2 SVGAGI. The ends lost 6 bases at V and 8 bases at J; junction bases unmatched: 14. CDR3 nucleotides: TGTGCCAGCAGCCCCGGGGGGAGGCGCATTGGTACGCAGTATTTT. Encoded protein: CASSPGGRRIGTQYF.

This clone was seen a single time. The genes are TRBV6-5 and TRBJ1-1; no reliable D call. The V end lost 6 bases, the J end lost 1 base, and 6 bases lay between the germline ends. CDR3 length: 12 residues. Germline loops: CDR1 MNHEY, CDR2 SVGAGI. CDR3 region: CASRRGNTEAFF. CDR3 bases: TGTGCCAGCAGAAGAGGGAACACTGAAGCTTTCTTT.

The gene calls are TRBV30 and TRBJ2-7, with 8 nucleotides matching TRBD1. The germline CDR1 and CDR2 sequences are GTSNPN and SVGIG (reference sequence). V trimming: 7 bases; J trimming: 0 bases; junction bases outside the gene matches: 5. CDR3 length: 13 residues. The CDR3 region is CAYDRGFSYEQYF. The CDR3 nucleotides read TGTGCCTATGACAGGGGTTTCTCCTACGAGCAGTACTTC. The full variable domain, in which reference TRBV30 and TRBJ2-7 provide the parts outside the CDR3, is SQTIHQWPATLVQPVGSPLSLECTVEGTSNPNLYWYRQAAGRGLQLLFYSVGIGQISSEVPQNLSASRPQDRQFILSSKKLLLSDSGFYLCAYDRGFSYEQYFGPGTRLTVT.

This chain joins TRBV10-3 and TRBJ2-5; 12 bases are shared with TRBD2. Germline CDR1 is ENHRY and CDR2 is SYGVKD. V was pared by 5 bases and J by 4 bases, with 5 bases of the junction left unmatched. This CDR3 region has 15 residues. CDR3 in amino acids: CAISKLAGGGETQYF. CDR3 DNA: TGTGCCATCAGTAAACTAGCGGGGGGAGGAGAGACCCAGTACTTC.

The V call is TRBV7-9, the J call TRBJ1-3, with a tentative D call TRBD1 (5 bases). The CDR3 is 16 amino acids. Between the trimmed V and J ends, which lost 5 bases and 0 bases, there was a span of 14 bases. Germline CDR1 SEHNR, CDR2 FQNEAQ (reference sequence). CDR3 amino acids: CASSALWGYSGNTIYF. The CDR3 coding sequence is TGTGCCAGCAGCGCCCTATGGGGCTACTCTGGAAACACCATATATTTT.

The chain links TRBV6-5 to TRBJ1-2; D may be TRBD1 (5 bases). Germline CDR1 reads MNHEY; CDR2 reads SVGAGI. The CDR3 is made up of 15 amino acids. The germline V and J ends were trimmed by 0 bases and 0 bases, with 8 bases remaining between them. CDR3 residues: CASSYSTASNYGYTF. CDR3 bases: TGTGCCAGCAGTTACTCGACAGCCTCTAACTATGGCTACACCTTC.

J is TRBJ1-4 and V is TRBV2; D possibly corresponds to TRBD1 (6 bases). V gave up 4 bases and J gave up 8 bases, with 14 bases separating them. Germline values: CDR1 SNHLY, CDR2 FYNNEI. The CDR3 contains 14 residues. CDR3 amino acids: CASSVLGGGEKLFF. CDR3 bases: TGTGCCAGCAGTGTGCTAGGGGGAGGGGAAAAACTGTTTTTT.

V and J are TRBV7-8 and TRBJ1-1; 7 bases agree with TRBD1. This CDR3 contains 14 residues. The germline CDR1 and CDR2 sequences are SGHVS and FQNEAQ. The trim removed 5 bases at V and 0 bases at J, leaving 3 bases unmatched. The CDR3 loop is CASSPDRVNTEAFF. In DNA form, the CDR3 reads TGTGCCAGCAGCCCAGACAGGGTGAACACTGAAGCTTTCTTT.

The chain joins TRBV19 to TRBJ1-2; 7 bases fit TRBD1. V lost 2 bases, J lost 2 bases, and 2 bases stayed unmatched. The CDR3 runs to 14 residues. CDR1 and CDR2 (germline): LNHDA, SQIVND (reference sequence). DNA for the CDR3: TGTGCCAGTAGTATACCAGGGGGGAACTATGGCTACACCTTC. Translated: CASSIPGGNYGYTF. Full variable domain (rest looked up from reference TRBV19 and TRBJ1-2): DGGITQSPKYLFRKEGQNVTLSCEQNLNHDAMYWYRQDPGQGLRLIYYSQIVNDFQKGDIAEGYSVSREKKESFPLTVTSAQKNPTAFYLCASSIPGGNYGYTFGSGTRLTVV.

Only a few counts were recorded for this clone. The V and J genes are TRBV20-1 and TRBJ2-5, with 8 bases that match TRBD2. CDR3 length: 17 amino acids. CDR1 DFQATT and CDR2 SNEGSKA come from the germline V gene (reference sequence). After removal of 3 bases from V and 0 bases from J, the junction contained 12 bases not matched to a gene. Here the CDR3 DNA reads TGCAGTGCTAGTCGCGAAAACGGGGGGGAATACCAAGAGACCCAGTACTTC. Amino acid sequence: CSASRENGGEYQETQYF.

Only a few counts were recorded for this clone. DNA of the CDR3: TGTGCCAGTACCCCTCCCGACTCCCTCGAAGCTTTCTTT. Its protein product is CASTPPDSLEAFF. V gene TRBV19 combines with J gene TRBJ1-1; D remains ambiguous. Trimming shortened V by 7 bases and J by 8 bases, and 17 bases separated the two germline ends. Germline loops: CDR1 LNHDA, CDR2 SQIVND (reference sequence). The CDR3 is 13 residues long.

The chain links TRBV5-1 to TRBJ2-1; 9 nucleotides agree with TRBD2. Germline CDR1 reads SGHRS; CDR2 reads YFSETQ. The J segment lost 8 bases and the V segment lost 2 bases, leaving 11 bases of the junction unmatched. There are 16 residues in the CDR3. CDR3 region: CASSFTSGSNKDEQFF. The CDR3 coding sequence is TGCGCCAGCAGCTTTACTAGCGGGTCCAATAAGGATGAGCAGTTCTTC.

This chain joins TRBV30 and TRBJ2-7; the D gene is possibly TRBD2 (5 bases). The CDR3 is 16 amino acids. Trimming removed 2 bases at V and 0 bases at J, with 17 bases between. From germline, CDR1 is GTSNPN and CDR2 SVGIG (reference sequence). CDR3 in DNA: TGTGCCTGGAGTAGTTCGGCGGGTAAGAGCTCCTACGAGCAGTACTTC. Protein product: CAWSSSAGKSSYEQYF.

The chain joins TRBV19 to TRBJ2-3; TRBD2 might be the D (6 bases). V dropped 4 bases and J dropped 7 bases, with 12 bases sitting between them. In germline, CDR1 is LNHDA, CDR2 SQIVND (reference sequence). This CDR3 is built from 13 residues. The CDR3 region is CASSTTSPHTQYF. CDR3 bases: TGTGCCAGTAGTACTACTAGCCCGCATACGCAGTATTTT.

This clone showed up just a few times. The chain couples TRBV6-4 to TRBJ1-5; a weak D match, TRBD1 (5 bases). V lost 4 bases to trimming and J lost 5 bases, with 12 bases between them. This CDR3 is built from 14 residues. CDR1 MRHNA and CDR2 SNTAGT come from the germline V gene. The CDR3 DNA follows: TGTGCCAGCAGTGCCACGGGGGGGGATCAGCCCCAGCATTTT. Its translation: CASSATGGDQPQHF.

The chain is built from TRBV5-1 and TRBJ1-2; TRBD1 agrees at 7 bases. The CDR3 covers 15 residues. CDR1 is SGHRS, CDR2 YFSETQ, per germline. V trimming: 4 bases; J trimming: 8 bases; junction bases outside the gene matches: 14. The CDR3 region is CASSSSGQLGSGYTF. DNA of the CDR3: TGCGCCAGCAGCAGCTCGGGACAGTTAGGAAGCGGCTACACCTTC.

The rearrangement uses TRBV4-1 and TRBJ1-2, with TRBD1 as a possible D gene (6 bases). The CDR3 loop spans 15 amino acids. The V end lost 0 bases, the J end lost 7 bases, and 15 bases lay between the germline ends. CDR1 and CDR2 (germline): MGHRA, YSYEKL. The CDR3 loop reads CASSQDPLGGGGYTF. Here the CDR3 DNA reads TGCGCCAGCAGCCAAGATCCGTTAGGGGGGGGTGGCTACACCTTC.

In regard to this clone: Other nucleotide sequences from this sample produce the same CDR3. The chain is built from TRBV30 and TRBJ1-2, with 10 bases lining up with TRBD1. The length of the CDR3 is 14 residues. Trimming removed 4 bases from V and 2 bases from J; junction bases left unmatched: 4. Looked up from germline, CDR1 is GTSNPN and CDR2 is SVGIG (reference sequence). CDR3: CAWKGQGTNYGYTF. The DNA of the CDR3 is TGTGCCTGGAAGGGACAGGGGACCAACTATGGCTACACCTTC.

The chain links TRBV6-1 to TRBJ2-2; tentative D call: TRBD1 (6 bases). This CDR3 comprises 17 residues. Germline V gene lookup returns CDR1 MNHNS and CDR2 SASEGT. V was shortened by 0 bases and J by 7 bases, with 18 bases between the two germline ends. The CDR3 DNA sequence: TGTGCCAGCAGTGAAGCCCGACAGGACCCATGGGGCGGGGAGCTGTTTTTT. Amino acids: CASSEARQDPWGGELFF.

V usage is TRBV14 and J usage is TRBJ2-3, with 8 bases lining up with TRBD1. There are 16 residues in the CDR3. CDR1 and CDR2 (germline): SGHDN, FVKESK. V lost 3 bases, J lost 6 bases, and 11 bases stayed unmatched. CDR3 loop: CASSHQGQGGADTQYF. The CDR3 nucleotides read TGTGCCAGCAGCCACCAAGGACAGGGTGGCGCCGATACGCAGTATTTT. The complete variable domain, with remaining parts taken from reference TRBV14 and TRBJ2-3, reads EAGVTQFPSHSVIEKGQTVTLRCDPISGHDNLYWYRRVMGKEIKFLLHFVKESKQDESGMPNNRFLAERTGGTYSTLKVQPAELEDSGVYFCASSHQGQGGADTQYFGPGTRLTVL.

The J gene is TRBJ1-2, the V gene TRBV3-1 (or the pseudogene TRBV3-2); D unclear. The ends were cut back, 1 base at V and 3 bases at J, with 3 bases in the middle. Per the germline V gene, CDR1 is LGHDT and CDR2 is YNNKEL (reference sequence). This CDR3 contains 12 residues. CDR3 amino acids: CASSQGDYGYTF. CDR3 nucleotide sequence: TGTGCCAGCAGCCAAGGAGACTATGGCTACACCTTC.

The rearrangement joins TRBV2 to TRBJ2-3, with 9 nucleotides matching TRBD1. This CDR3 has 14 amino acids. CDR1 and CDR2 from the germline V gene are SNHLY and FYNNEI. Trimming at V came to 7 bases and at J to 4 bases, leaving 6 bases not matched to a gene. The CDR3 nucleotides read TGTGCCAGCATGAATCGACAGGGGGCAGATACGCAGTATTTT. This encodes CASMNRQGADTQYF.